This is a list of T cell receptor beta chains from one sample in a study of T cell responses to AZD1222 COVID-19 vaccine. The assay was immunoSEQ multiplex PCR, and TCRdb's table has in-frame clones only and misses some. Among approximately 200,000 clones listed, approximately 91% were seen once. The sample in question was peripheral blood, obtained 28 days after the second AZD1222 dose. Receptor source: an adult who received the AZD1222 COVID-19 vaccine. Both conserved end residues are part of each CDR3. A D gene is named only where the DNA matches it firmly. Size values are once, few and many counts, or a class for expanded clones, and some rows have none.

TRBJ2-3,.,TRBD2,TRBV10-2,CASGPSGRSTDTQYF,TGCGCCAGTGGGCCTAGCGGGAGGTCCACAGATACGCAGTATTTT
TRBJ2-5,once,TRBD2,TRBV2,CASSSPGLAGSWTQYF,TGTGCCAGCAGTTCCCCGGGACTAGCGGGGTCGTGGACCCAGTACTTC
TRBJ1-2,once,.,TRBV12-3/TRBV12-4,CASTLSWYGYTF,TGTGCCAGCACCCTCTCTTGGTATGGCTACACCTTC
TRBJ2-1,.,.,TRBV19,CASSRGGSSYNEQFF,TGTGCCAGTAGTCGAGGGGGATCCTCCTACAATGAGCAGTTCTTC
TRBJ1-5,.,.,TRBV6-5,CASSPQEHQPQHF,TGTGCCAGCAGTCCCCAGGAACATCAGCCCCAGCATTTT
TRBJ2-1,.,.,TRBV6-5,CASNGGPSYNEQFF,TGTGCCTCAAACGGAGGGCCCTCCTACAATGAGCAGTTCTTC
TRBJ2-1,.,.,TRBV7-2,CASSFLRNEQFF,TGTGCCAGCAGCTTCCTCCGCAATGAGCAGTTCTTC
TRBJ2-1,.,.,TRBV5-5,CASSFLIVAVEQFF,TGTGCCAGCAGCTTTTTAATTGTAGCGGTAGAGCAGTTCTTC
TRBJ2-3,once,.,TRBV30,CAWALGGTDTQYF,TGTGCCTGGGCTCTCGGGGGCACAGATACGCAGTATTTT
TRBJ2-7,.,.,TRBV6-5,CASKEFIRTYEQYF,TGTGCCAGCAAGGAATTCATCAGAACCTACGAGCAGTACTTC
TRBJ2-1,.,.,TRBV11-3,CASSLGGVANLPNEQFF,TGTGCCAGCAGCTTAGGAGGAGTGGCCAATTTGCCCAATGAGCAGTTCTTC
TRBJ1-2,.,.,TRBV7-9,CASSLGDGYGYTF,TGTGCCAGCAGCTTGGGGGACGGCTATGGCTACACCTTC
TRBJ1-2,.,.,TRBV14,CASSPTRQAGNYGYTF,TGTGCCAGCAGCCCGACCAGACAGGCAGGGAACTATGGCTACACCTTC
TRBJ1-5,.,.,TRBV5-5,CASSPREGSNQPQHF,TGTGCCAGCAGCCCGCGAGAGGGTAGCAATCAGCCCCAGCATTTT
TRBJ2-1,.,TRBD2,TRBV7-9,CASSLQLAGEEFF,TGTGCCAGCAGCTTACAACTAGCGGGGGAAGAGTTCTTC
TRBJ2-3,.,TRBD1,TRBV12-5,CASGQTGGITDTQYF,TGTGCTAGTGGTCAAACAGGGGGAATCACAGATACGCAGTATTTT
TRBJ2-7,.,TRBD1,TRBV2,CASSRGRGRYEQYF,TGTGCCAGCAGTAGAGGCAGGGGGCGCTACGAGCAGTACTTC
TRBJ2-1,.,.,TRBV7-2,CASSLAPITVYNEQFF,TGTGCCAGCAGCTTAGCTCCTATCACGGTATACAATGAGCAGTTCTTC
TRBJ1-5,.,.,TRBV7-3,CASSPGTQRNQPQHF,TGTGCCAGCAGCCCCGGGACACAACGCAATCAGCCCCAGCATTTT
TRBJ2-3,.,TRBD2,TRBV5-1,CASGREGRTDTQYF,TGCGCCAGCGGCCGGGAGGGCCGAACAGATACGCAGTATTTT
TRBJ1-5,.,.,TRBV24-1,CATSGPLGGNQPQHF,TGTGCCACCAGTGGCCCCCTCGGGGGTAATCAGCCCCAGCATTTT
TRBJ1-1,.,.,TRBV11-3,CASSLVTQGYGAFF,TGTGCCAGCAGCTTAGTAACGCAGGGGTATGGAGCTTTCTTT
TRBJ2-5,.,TRBD2,TRBV7-2,CASARGSGGSQETQYF,TGTGCCAGCGCGAGGGGTAGCGGGGGTTCCCAGGAGACCCAGTACTTC
TRBJ1-1,.,TRBD1,TRBV16,CASSPHVRQGNTEAFF,TGTGCCAGCAGCCCTCACGTACGACAGGGGAACACTGAAGCTTTCTTT
TRBJ1-1,.,.,TRBV7-9,CASSPEGGNTEAFF,TGTGCCAGCAGCCCAGAGGGGGGGAACACTGAAGCTTTCTTT
TRBJ1-1,.,.,TRBV5-1,CASSLEVSTEAFF,TGCGCCAGCAGCTTGGAGGTGAGCACTGAAGCTTTCTTT
TRBJ1-6,.,.,TRBV27,CASSLGQGNSPLHF,TGTGCCAGCAGTTTAGGGCAGGGGAATTCACCCCTCCACTTT
TRBJ1-6,once,.,TRBV27,CASSSGIYNSPLHF,TGTGCCAGCAGTTCCGGGATCTATAATTCACCCCTCCACTTT
TRBJ2-7,.,.,TRBV5-4,CASSAKSRSYEQYF,TGTGCCAGCAGCGCCAAAAGCCGCTCCTACGAGCAGTACTTC
TRBJ2-3,.,TRBD2,TRBV28,CASSFPLLAGVSNTQYF,TGTGCCAGCAGTTTTCCCCTACTAGCGGGAGTAAGCAATACGCAGTATTTT
TRBJ1-1,.,TRBD1,TRBV6-5,CASSYIRQGVAFF,TGTGCCAGCAGTTACATACGGCAGGGGGTGGCTTTCTTT
TRBJ1-4,once,.,TRBV15,CATSRATAGNEKLFF,TGTGCCACCAGCAGGGCGACAGCGGGTAATGAAAAACTGTTTTTT
TRBJ1-2,.,.,TRBV2,CASKMAGYGYTF,TGTGCCAGCAAGATGGCAGGGTATGGCTACACCTTC
TRBJ2-2,.,.,TRBV29-1,CSVNRVDTGELFF,TGCAGCGTCAACAGGGTGGACACCGGGGAGCTGTTTTTT
TRBJ2-1,.,TRBD2,TRBV9,CASSVALAGGSSYNEQFF,TGTGCCAGCAGCGTAGCACTAGCGGGAGGCTCCTCCTACAATGAGCAGTTCTTC
TRBJ2-7,few,TRBD2,TRBV6-6,CASSTSPGLTYYEQYF,TGTGCCAGCAGTACAAGTCCGGGACTAACGTACTACGAGCAGTACTTC
TRBJ1-5,once,.,TRBV24-1,CATSRSGEINQPQHF,TGTGCCACCAGTAGGAGTGGGGAGATCAATCAGCCCCAGCATTTT
TRBJ2-2,few,.,TRBV5-1,CASSLGLPTGELFF,TGCGCCAGCAGCTTGGGGCTACCCACCGGGGAGCTGTTTTTT
TRBJ1-1,once,.,TRBV10-2,CASRKQGGRSEAFF,TGCGCCAGCAGGAAACAGGGAGGCCGATCTGAAGCTTTCTTT
TRBJ1-3,.,.,TRBV27,CASSPGGLLSGNTIYF,TGTGCCAGCAGTCCCGGAGGACTTCTCTCTGGAAACACCATATATTTT
TRBJ2-4,.,.,TRBV5-1,CASSRENIQYF,TGCGCCAGCAGCAGAGAAAACATTCAGTACTTC
TRBJ2-1,.,.,TRBV11-2,CASSAAGFRANEQFF,TGTGCCAGCAGCGCCGCCGGTTTTAGGGCCAATGAGCAGTTCTTC
TRBJ2-1,.,TRBD2,TRBV25-1,CASSKSSSGLYNEQFF,TGTGCCAGCAGTAAAAGCTCTAGCGGGCTCTACAATGAGCAGTTCTTC
TRBJ2-7,once,TRBD1,TRBV6-6,CASRPDRTFGEQYF,TGTGCCAGCAGACCGGACAGGACATTCGGCGAGCAGTACTTC
TRBJ1-1,.,.,TRBV12-3/TRBV12-4,CASSFGQATEAFF,TGTGCCAGCAGTTTTGGCCAGGCAACTGAAGCTTTCTTT
TRBJ2-7,.,.,TRBV3-1/TRBV3-2,CASSPRSKGSYEQYF,TGTGCCAGCAGCCCCCGGTCGAAGGGGTCCTACGAGCAGTACTTC
TRBJ2-3,.,TRBD2,TRBV6-2/TRBV6-3,CASSLGLATSTDTQYF,TGTGCCAGCAGTCTCGGACTAGCGACTAGCACAGATACGCAGTATTTT
TRBJ1-1,.,.,TRBV12-3/TRBV12-4,CASSFAQGEAFF,TGTGCCAGCAGTTTTGCCCAGGGTGAAGCTTTCTTT
TRBJ2-1,.,.,TRBV12-5,CASGTPPAQNEQFF,TGTGCTAGTGGTACCCCGCCCGCCCAGAATGAGCAGTTCTTC
TRBJ1-2,once,.,TRBV15,CATSRGQGTNYGYTF,TGTGCCACCAGCAGAGGCCAGGGGACTAACTATGGCTACACCTTC
TRBJ2-1,.,.,TRBV5-5,CASSWAGPPYNEQFF,TGTGCCAGCAGCTGGGCGGGGCCCCCCTACAATGAGCAGTTCTTC
TRBJ1-1,.,.,TRBV18,CASSLYAGVGTEAFF,TGTGCCAGCTCACTCTACGCAGGGGTGGGTACTGAAGCTTTCTTT
TRBJ2-3,.,.,TRBV5-1,CASSSQGPGSTDTQYF,TGCGCCAGCAGCTCCCAAGGTCCCGGGAGCACAGATACGCAGTATTTT
TRBJ2-3,.,.,TRBV9,CASSSRPGADTQYF,TGTGCCAGCAGCTCACGGCCTGGCGCAGATACGCAGTATTTT
TRBJ1-5,.,.,TRBV2,CASSDSGNQPQHF,TGTGCCAGCAGTGACTCCGGGAATCAGCCCCAGCATTTT